The clone carrying this T cell receptor beta chain was recorded many times. Its antigen is still unknown. This record comes from a study of T-cell reconstitution after alpha-beta-depleted transplantation in children. General observations from the study: It was newly produced T cells that mostly accounted for T-cell counts and diversity one year after transplant.

For TCRbeta, the library was prepared with unique molecular identifiers. TCRdb reprocessed the PCR reads with MiXCR, giving one entry per CDR3 protein. The sample has hundreds of thousands of distinct CDR3 sequences, around 13% seen once. The source was PBMCs, collected before TCRalphabeta/CD19-depleted stem cell transplant. This TCR was recovered from a girl under 10 years old with congenital amegakaryocytic thrombocytopenia, due to receive a stem cell transplant.

Here the CDR3 reads CSVERVTGFAGELFF. The CDR3 coding sequence is TGCAGCGTCGAAAGAGTTACAGGGTTCGCCGGGGAGCTGTTTTTT. The chain recombines TRBV29-1 with TRBJ2-2; weak D call: TRBD1 (6 bases). The germline gives CDR1 SQVTM, CDR2 ANQGSEA. This CDR3 contains 15 residues. V gave up 6 bases and J gave up 6 bases, with 20 bases separating them.